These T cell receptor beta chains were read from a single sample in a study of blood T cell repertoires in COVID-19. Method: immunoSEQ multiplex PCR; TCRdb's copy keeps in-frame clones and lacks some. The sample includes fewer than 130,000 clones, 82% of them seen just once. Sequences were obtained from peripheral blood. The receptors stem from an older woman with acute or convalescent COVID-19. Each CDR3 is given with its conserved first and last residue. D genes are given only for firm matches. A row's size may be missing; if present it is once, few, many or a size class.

CDR3 DNA: TGTGCCAGCAGTACGGGGGGTACACAGCCCCAGCATTTT
CDR3 protein: CASSTGGTQPQHF
D gene: -
J gene: TRBJ1-5
clone size: -
V gene: TRBV6-6

CDR3 DNA: TGTGCCAGCGGGTCGGACAGACAGGGGGGAGAGACCCAGTACTTC
CDR3 protein: CASGSDRQGGETQYF
D gene: TRBD1
J gene: TRBJ2-5
clone size: -
V gene: TRBV2

CDR3 DNA: TGTGCCAGCAGCCTCGGACAGGCTAACTATGGCTACACCTTC
CDR3 protein: CASSLGQANYGYTF
D gene: TRBD1
J gene: TRBJ1-2
clone size: -
V gene: TRBV6-5

CDR3 DNA: TGTGCCATCGGGGAGGGGGACGAGCAGTACTTC
CDR3 protein: CAIGEGDEQYF
D gene: -
J gene: TRBJ2-7
clone size: -
V gene: TRBV5-4

CDR3 DNA: TGTGCCAGCAGCGAGGGGTTAGGGGGACAGCCCCAGCATTTT
CDR3 protein: CASSEGLGGQPQHF
D gene: -
J gene: TRBJ1-5
clone size: -
V gene: TRBV6-5

CDR3 DNA: TGTGCCAGCTCACCACCAAGCGGGGGGGCCTACGAGCAGTACTTC
CDR3 protein: CASSPPSGGAYEQYF
D gene: TRBD2
J gene: TRBJ2-7
clone size: -
V gene: TRBV18

CDR3 DNA: TGTGCCAGCAGTGACTCTGCCGGGGGGGCCGGCACAGATACGCAGTATTTT
CDR3 protein: CASSDSAGGAGTDTQYF
D gene: TRBD2
J gene: TRBJ2-3
clone size: few
V gene: TRBV6-4

CDR3 DNA: TGTGCCAGCAGCGTTGAAGATGGCGGGGTAGGGGAGACCCAGTACTTC
CDR3 protein: CASSVEDGGVGETQYF
D gene: -
J gene: TRBJ2-5
clone size: -
V gene: TRBV9

CDR3 DNA: TGTGCCAGCAGCCCTGCAGGGGAGCGCGGCCTGGGCCTGTTCTTC
CDR3 protein: CASSPAGERGLGLFF
D gene: -
J gene: TRBJ2-1
clone size: -
V gene: TRBV7-3

CDR3 DNA: TGTGCCAGCAGCCGCACTTCCCAGGGGGGAGCTGGGGCCAACGTCCTGACTTTC
CDR3 protein: CASSRTSQGGAGANVLTF
D gene: -
J gene: TRBJ2-6
clone size: -
V gene: TRBV3-1/TRBV3-2

CDR3 DNA: TGTGCCAGCAGTTTCGACAGGGGGGCTGAAGCTTTCTTT
CDR3 protein: CASSFDRGAEAFF
D gene: TRBD1
J gene: TRBJ1-1
clone size: -
V gene: TRBV6-1

CDR3 DNA: TGTGCCAGCAGTTACGTACAGCTCAACACTGAAGCTTTCTTT
CDR3 protein: CASSYVQLNTEAFF
D gene: -
J gene: TRBJ1-1
clone size: -
V gene: TRBV6-2/TRBV6-3

CDR3 DNA: TGTGCCTGGAGTCTACAGGGGGCAGATACGCAGTATTTT
CDR3 protein: CAWSLQGADTQYF
D gene: TRBD1
J gene: TRBJ2-3
clone size: -
V gene: TRBV30

CDR3 DNA: TGTGCCAGCAGCTTTCAAGGGGGACAGTATAATTCACCCCTCCACTTT
CDR3 protein: CASSFQGGQYNSPLHF
D gene: TRBD1
J gene: TRBJ1-6
clone size: -
V gene: TRBV7-3

CDR3 DNA: TGTGCCAGCAGTGAACTGACAGGGGATGGCTACACCTTC
CDR3 protein: CASSELTGDGYTF
D gene: TRBD1
J gene: TRBJ1-2
clone size: -
V gene: TRBV2

CDR3 DNA: TGCGCCAGCAGCCAAAGCGGCGGGAAGCCCCTCCACTTT
CDR3 protein: CASSQSGGKPLHF
D gene: -
J gene: TRBJ1-6
clone size: -
V gene: TRBV4-3

CDR3 DNA: TGTGCCAGTAGTGTCCGAAACGCGAACACCATATATTTT
CDR3 protein: CASSVRNANTIYF
D gene: -
J gene: TRBJ1-3
clone size: -
V gene: TRBV19

CDR3 DNA: TGTGCTAGTGGTTTGGATACGGACACTGAAGCTTTCTTT
CDR3 protein: CASGLDTDTEAFF
D gene: -
J gene: TRBJ1-1
clone size: once
V gene: TRBV12-5

CDR3 DNA: TGTGCCAGCAGCTTAGTCCAGAACACTGAAGCTTTCTTT
CDR3 protein: CASSLVQNTEAFF
D gene: -
J gene: TRBJ1-1
clone size: -
V gene: TRBV7-3

CDR3 DNA: TGTGCCAGCAGCGGCAGGGGGCATCAGCCCCAGCATTTT
CDR3 protein: CASSGRGHQPQHF
D gene: -
J gene: TRBJ1-5
clone size: once
V gene: TRBV21-1

CDR3 DNA: TGTGCCAGTAGTAAACAAAGGGGTCTAAGCTCCTACGAGCAGTACTTC
CDR3 protein: CASSKQRGLSSYEQYF
D gene: -
J gene: TRBJ2-7
clone size: -
V gene: TRBV19

CDR3 DNA: TGCGCCAGCAGCCAAGGGCTCCGAGCGGGGGGCCTGTACAATGAGCAGTTCTTC
CDR3 protein: CASSQGLRAGGLYNEQFF
D gene: TRBD2
J gene: TRBJ2-1
clone size: -
V gene: TRBV4-3

CDR3 DNA: TGCGCCAGCAGCTTATTCCCTCTAGCGGGGGGGCAGGAGACCCAGTACTTC
CDR3 protein: CASSLFPLAGGQETQYF
D gene: TRBD2
J gene: TRBJ2-5
clone size: -
V gene: TRBV5-1

CDR3 DNA: TGTGCCAGCAGTTTGGGGACTCAAGAGACCCAGTACTTC
CDR3 protein: CASSLGTQETQYF
D gene: -
J gene: TRBJ2-5
clone size: -
V gene: TRBV12-3/TRBV12-4

CDR3 DNA: TGTGCCTGGGTAGCGGGGGTGAGCTCCTACAATGAGCAGTTCTTC
CDR3 protein: CAWVAGVSSYNEQFF
D gene: TRBD2
J gene: TRBJ2-1
clone size: -
V gene: TRBV30

CDR3 DNA: TGTGCCAGCAGTTTAACGGCTAGCAACTACGAGCAGTACTTC
CDR3 protein: CASSLTASNYEQYF
D gene: -
J gene: TRBJ2-7
clone size: once
V gene: TRBV27

CDR3 DNA: TGTGCCAGCAGCTCGGGAGTCGGATCCTACGAGCAGTACTTC
CDR3 protein: CASSSGVGSYEQYF
D gene: -
J gene: TRBJ2-7
clone size: -
V gene: TRBV7-7

CDR3 DNA: TGTGCCAGCACCCCCCCGAGGGGACAAAGCTACGAGCAGTACTTC
CDR3 protein: CASTPPRGQSYEQYF
D gene: -
J gene: TRBJ2-7
clone size: -
V gene: TRBV6-2/TRBV6-3

CDR3 DNA: TGTGCCAGCAGCTTAGGAAGGACAGGGGGCGAAGGCTACACCTTC
CDR3 protein: CASSLGRTGGEGYTF
D gene: TRBD1
J gene: TRBJ1-2
clone size: few
V gene: TRBV7-2

CDR3 DNA: TGTGCCAGCAGCTTAGCCGGGGGGCATAATTCACCCCTCCACTTT
CDR3 protein: CASSLAGGHNSPLHF
D gene: -
J gene: TRBJ1-6
clone size: -
V gene: TRBV7-9

CDR3 DNA: TGTGCCAGCTCACCAGTGGGACAGGGGGTTAGAGGCTACACCTTC
CDR3 protein: CASSPVGQGVRGYTF
D gene: TRBD1
J gene: TRBJ1-2
clone size: -
V gene: TRBV18

CDR3 DNA: TGTGCCTGGAGGACGGGTAGAGCAACTAATGAAAAACTGTTTTTT
CDR3 protein: CAWRTGRATNEKLFF
D gene: -
J gene: TRBJ1-4
clone size: -
V gene: TRBV30

CDR3 DNA: TGTGCCACCAGCAGAGCCCGGGACAGTGGCCCCTACGAGCAGTACTTC
CDR3 protein: CATSRARDSGPYEQYF
D gene: TRBD1
J gene: TRBJ2-7
clone size: few
V gene: TRBV15

CDR3 DNA: TGCGCCAGCAGCCGCACAGGGAGTACTGAAGCTTTCTTT
CDR3 protein: CASSRTGSTEAFF
D gene: -
J gene: TRBJ1-1
clone size: -
V gene: TRBV5-1

CDR3 DNA: TGCGCCAGCAGGGGGTGGGGCAGGGGTGGCTACACCTTC
CDR3 protein: CASRGWGRGGYTF
D gene: -
J gene: TRBJ1-2
clone size: -
V gene: TRBV4-1

CDR3 DNA: TGTGCCAGCACCCGGCCCACAGGGACAGCTTTCTTT
CDR3 protein: CASTRPTGTAFF
D gene: -
J gene: TRBJ1-1
clone size: -
V gene: TRBV7-9

CDR3 DNA: TGTGCCAGCAGCTCTAGCGGCGGGCCCTACGAGCAGTACTTC
CDR3 protein: CASSSSGGPYEQYF
D gene: TRBD2
J gene: TRBJ2-7
clone size: -
V gene: TRBV11-2